The rows below give T cell receptor beta chains drawn from one sample of a study of shared clonotypes between healthy human individuals. Measured with immunoSEQ multiplex PCR; TCRdb has only the in-frame clones, and not every one. Here the sample spans about half a million clones, over 70% being singletons. Specimen: PBMCs. The origin of the receptors is a middle-aged woman in good health. Some clones in this sample may be carry-over from other donors' samples. Both conserved end residues are part of each CDR3. A D gene is named only where the DNA matches it firmly. Clone size appears in some rows only: once, few, many, or a class for an expanded clone.

cdr3_nt: TGCAGCGTTGATATCAATTACGAGCAGTACTTC; cdr3_aa: CSVDINYEQYF; v_call: TRBV29-1; j_call: TRBJ2-7; clone_size: .; d_call: .
cdr3_nt: TGCGCCAGCAGCGATTTTAGGGTAACTAGCACAGATACGCAGTATTTT; cdr3_aa: CASSDFRVTSTDTQYF; v_call: TRBV5-1; j_call: TRBJ2-3; clone_size: .; d_call: .
cdr3_nt: TGCGCCAGCAGCCCCTCAGAGGGAGGGGGCGAGGCTTTCTTT; cdr3_aa: CASSPSEGGGEAFF; v_call: TRBV5-1; j_call: TRBJ1-1; clone_size: .; d_call: TRBD1
cdr3_nt: TGTGCCAGCAGTTCACCACACCTGAACACTGAAGCTTTCTTT; cdr3_aa: CASSSPHLNTEAFF; v_call: TRBV28; j_call: TRBJ1-1; clone_size: few; d_call: .
cdr3_nt: TGCGCCAGCAGCTCAGCGGGCCCAGCGAATGGCTACACCTTC; cdr3_aa: CASSSAGPANGYTF; v_call: TRBV5-1; j_call: TRBJ1-2; clone_size: once; d_call: .
cdr3_nt: TGTGCCATCAGTGATCTCGGAGACGGTAGTAACACCATATATTTT; cdr3_aa: CAISDLGDGSNTIYF; v_call: TRBV10-3; j_call: TRBJ1-3; clone_size: .; d_call: .
cdr3_nt: TGTGCCAGCAGCTCTAGTGGCGGGGAGCTGTTTTTT; cdr3_aa: CASSSSGGELFF; v_call: TRBV13; j_call: TRBJ2-2; clone_size: .; d_call: .
cdr3_nt: TGTGCCAGCTCACCACCTAGCGGTTACGAGCAGTACTTC; cdr3_aa: CASSPPSGYEQYF; v_call: TRBV18; j_call: TRBJ2-7; clone_size: .; d_call: .
cdr3_nt: TGTGCCAGCAGTTACGTTGGTGACTATGGCTACACCTTC; cdr3_aa: CASSYVGDYGYTF; v_call: TRBV6-6; j_call: TRBJ1-2; clone_size: .; d_call: .
cdr3_nt: TGTGCCAGCAGACCGGGACAGGAGTACAATGAGCAGTTCTTC; cdr3_aa: CASRPGQEYNEQFF; v_call: TRBV6-4; j_call: TRBJ2-1; clone_size: many; d_call: TRBD1
cdr3_nt: TGTGCCAGCAGCTTAGTGATAGGATATGGCTACACCTTC; cdr3_aa: CASSLVIGYGYTF; v_call: TRBV7-9; j_call: TRBJ1-2; clone_size: .; d_call: .
cdr3_nt: TGTGCCAGCAGTGCATTAGGGGGCGGGAGGGCAGATACGCAGTATTTT; cdr3_aa: CASSALGGGRADTQYF; v_call: TRBV25-1; j_call: TRBJ2-3; clone_size: once; d_call: TRBD2
cdr3_nt: TGTGCCAGCAGCTTAGGTCAGGGATTCAACTATGGCTACACCTTC; cdr3_aa: CASSLGQGFNYGYTF; v_call: TRBV11-2; j_call: TRBJ1-2; clone_size: .; d_call: .
cdr3_nt: TGCGCCAGCAGCCCTCGGGACAGTCGGCAAGAGACCCAGTACTTC; cdr3_aa: CASSPRDSRQETQYF; v_call: TRBV4-3; j_call: TRBJ2-5; clone_size: many; d_call: TRBD1
cdr3_nt: TGTGCCAGCAGTTTTGGACATAGGACAGAAGAGACCCAGTACTTC; cdr3_aa: CASSFGHRTEETQYF; v_call: TRBV28; j_call: TRBJ2-5; clone_size: .; d_call: .
cdr3_nt: TGTGCCAGTAGTTTCGGCAGGGAGCAGTACTTC; cdr3_aa: CASSFGREQYF; v_call: TRBV19; j_call: TRBJ2-7; clone_size: .; d_call: .
cdr3_nt: TGTGCCAGCAGTTTAGGGCGGAAACTGAGCTCCTACGAGCAGTACTTC; cdr3_aa: CASSLGRKLSSYEQYF; v_call: TRBV28; j_call: TRBJ2-7; clone_size: .; d_call: .
cdr3_nt: TGTGCCAGCAGCTCACACGACGCCCGGGACAGGGTCGGAACCCAGTTCTTC; cdr3_aa: CASSSHDARDRVGTQFF; v_call: TRBV7-3; j_call: TRBJ2-1; clone_size: .; d_call: TRBD1
cdr3_nt: TGTGCCAGCAGCGTAGACCTAGCGGGAGGGAGAGGGCAGTTCTTC; cdr3_aa: CASSVDLAGGRGQFF; v_call: TRBV9; j_call: TRBJ2-1; clone_size: .; d_call: TRBD2
cdr3_nt: TGTGCCAGCAGCTTAGCGGGCCCAGGAGAAGGTGATGAGCAGTTCTTC; cdr3_aa: CASSLAGPGEGDEQFF; v_call: TRBV7-9; j_call: TRBJ2-1; clone_size: .; d_call: .
cdr3_nt: TGTGCCTGGAGCGGGGCGAAAGTTGCTAGCACAGATACGCAGTATTTT; cdr3_aa: CAWSGAKVASTDTQYF; v_call: TRBV30; j_call: TRBJ2-3; clone_size: once; d_call: .
cdr3_nt: TGTGCCAGCAGCTTGGCATTGAACACTGAAGCTTTCTTT; cdr3_aa: CASSLALNTEAFF; v_call: TRBV5-6; j_call: TRBJ1-1; clone_size: .; d_call: .
cdr3_nt: TGCGCCAGCAAGGGACCCGGGGAGCTGTTTTTT; cdr3_aa: CASKGPGELFF; v_call: TRBV5-1; j_call: TRBJ2-2; clone_size: .; d_call: .
cdr3_nt: TGTGCCAGCAGCCCCAAACGCGGGACGATTCAAGAGACCCAGTACTTC; cdr3_aa: CASSPKRGTIQETQYF; v_call: TRBV7-9; j_call: TRBJ2-5; clone_size: .; d_call: .